This T cell receptor beta chain is from a study of CD4+ T cells in melanoma. V lost 5 bases and J 1 base, leaving 7 bases between the germline ends. Germline V lookup: CDR1 SGHTA, CDR2 FQGTGA. This CDR3 contains 13 residues. With respect to this clone: Antigen unknown.

Some clones are missing from TCRdb's copy, which holds only in-frame ones; the method was immunoSEQ multiplex PCR. The data show about 55,000 clones, over 60% seen once. Points from the study as a whole: CD8+ T cell, macrophage and B cell function reportedly correlated with neoantigen-specific CD4+ T cells. Reportedly, melanoma neoantigen-specific CD4+ T cells showed varied differentiation states.

The TCR originated in a human donor with melanoma. The material sequenced was tumor tissue. The chain combines TRBV7-3 with TRBJ2-3, with D possibly called TRBD1 or TRBD2 (5 bases each). CDR3 sequence reads: CASSMGGTDTQYF. CDR3 DNA sequence: TGTGCCAGCAGCATGGGGGGCACAGATACGCAGTATTTT. Looking up the rest from reference TRBV7-3 and TRBJ2-3 gives the full variable domain: GAGVSQTPSNKVTEKGKYVELRCDPISGHTALYWYRQSLGQGPEFLIYFQGTGAADDSGLPNDRFFAVRPEGSVSTLKIQRTERGDSAVYLCASSMGGTDTQYFGPGTRLTVL.